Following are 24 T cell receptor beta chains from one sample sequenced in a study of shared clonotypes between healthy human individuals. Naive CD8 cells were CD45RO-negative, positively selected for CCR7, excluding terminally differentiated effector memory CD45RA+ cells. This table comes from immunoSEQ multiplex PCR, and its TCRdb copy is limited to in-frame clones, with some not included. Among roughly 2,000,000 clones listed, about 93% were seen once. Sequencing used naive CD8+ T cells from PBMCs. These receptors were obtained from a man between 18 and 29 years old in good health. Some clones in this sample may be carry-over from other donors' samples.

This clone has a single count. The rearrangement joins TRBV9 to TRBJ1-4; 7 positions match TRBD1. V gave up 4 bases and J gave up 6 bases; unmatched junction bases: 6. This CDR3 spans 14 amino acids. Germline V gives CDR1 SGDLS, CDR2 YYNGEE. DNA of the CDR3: TGTGCCAGCAGCCAACAGGGGAAGGATGAAAAACTGTTTTTT. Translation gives CASSQQGKDEKLFF.

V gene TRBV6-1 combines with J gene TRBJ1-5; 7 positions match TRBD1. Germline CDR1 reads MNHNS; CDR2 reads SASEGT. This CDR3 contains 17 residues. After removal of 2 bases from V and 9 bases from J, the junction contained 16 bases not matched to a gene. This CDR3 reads CASSEWTDRAIERPQHF. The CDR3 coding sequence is TGTGCCAGCAGTGAATGGACAGACAGGGCTATCGAAAGGCCCCAGCATTTT.

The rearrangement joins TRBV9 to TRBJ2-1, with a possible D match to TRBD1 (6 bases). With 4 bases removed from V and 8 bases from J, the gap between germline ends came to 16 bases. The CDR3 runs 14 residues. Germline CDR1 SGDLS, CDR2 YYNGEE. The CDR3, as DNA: TGTGCCAGCAGCCCCCCACAGGGTAGGGATGAGCAGTTCTTC. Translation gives CASSPPQGRDEQFF.

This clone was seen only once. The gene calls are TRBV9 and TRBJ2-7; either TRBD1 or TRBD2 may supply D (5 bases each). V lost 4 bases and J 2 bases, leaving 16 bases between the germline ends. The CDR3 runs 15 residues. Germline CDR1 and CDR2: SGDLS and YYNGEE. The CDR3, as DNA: TGTGCCAGCAGCCAGTACCGGGACGGCCCCTACGAGCAGTACTTC. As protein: CASSQYRDGPYEQYF. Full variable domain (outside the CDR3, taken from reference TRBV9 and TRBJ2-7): DSGVTQTPKHLITATGQRVTLRCSPRSGDLSVYWYQQSLDQGLQFLIQYYNGEERAKGNILERFSAQQFPDLHSELNLSSLELGDSALYFCASSQYRDGPYEQYFGPGTRLTVT.

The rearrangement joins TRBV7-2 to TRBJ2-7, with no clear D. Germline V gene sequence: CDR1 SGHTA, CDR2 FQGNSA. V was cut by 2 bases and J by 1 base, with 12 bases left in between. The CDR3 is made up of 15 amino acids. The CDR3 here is CASSLPGRPSYEQYF. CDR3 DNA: TGTGCCAGCAGCTTACCGGGCCGCCCATCCTACGAGCAGTACTTC. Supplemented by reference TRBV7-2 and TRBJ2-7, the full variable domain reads GAGVSQSPSNKVTEKGKDVELRCDPISGHTALYWYRQSLGQGLEFLIYFQGNSAPDKSGLPSDRFSAERTGGSVSTLTIQRTQQEDSAVYLCASSLPGRPSYEQYFGPGTRLTVT.

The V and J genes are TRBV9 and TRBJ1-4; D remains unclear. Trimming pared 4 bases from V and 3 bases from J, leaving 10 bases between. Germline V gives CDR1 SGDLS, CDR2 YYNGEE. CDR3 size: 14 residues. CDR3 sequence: CASSSSGANEKLFF. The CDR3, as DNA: TGTGCCAGCAGCTCGAGCGGGGCTAATGAAAAACTGTTTTTT.

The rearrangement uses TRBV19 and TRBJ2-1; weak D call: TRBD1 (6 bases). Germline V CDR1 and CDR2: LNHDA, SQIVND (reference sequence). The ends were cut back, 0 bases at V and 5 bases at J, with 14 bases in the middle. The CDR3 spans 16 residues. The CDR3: CASSIDQLTGHNEQFF. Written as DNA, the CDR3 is TGTGCCAGTAGTATAGATCAGCTGACAGGCCACAATGAGCAGTTCTTC.

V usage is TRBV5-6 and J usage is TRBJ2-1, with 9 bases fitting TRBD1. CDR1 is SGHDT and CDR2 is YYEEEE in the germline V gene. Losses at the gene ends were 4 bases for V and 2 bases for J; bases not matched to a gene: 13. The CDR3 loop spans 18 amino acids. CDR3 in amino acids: CASSRSRPGQGTYNEQFF. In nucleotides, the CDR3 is TGTGCCAGCAGCCGGAGCAGACCGGGACAGGGTACCTACAATGAGCAGTTCTTC.

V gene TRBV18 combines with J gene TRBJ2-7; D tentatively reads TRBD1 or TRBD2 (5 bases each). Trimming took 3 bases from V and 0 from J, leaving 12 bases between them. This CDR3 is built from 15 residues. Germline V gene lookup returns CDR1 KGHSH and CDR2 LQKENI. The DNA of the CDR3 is TGTGCCAGCTCACCCCGTGGGACCGGCTCCTACGAGCAGTACTTC. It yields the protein CASSPRGTGSYEQYF.

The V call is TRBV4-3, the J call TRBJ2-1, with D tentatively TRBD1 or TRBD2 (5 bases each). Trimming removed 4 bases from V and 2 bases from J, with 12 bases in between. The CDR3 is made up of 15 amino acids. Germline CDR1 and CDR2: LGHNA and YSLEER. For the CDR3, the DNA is TGCGCCAGCAGCCGAGGGGTGGGGGCCTACAATGAGCAGTTCTTC. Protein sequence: CASSRGVGAYNEQFF.

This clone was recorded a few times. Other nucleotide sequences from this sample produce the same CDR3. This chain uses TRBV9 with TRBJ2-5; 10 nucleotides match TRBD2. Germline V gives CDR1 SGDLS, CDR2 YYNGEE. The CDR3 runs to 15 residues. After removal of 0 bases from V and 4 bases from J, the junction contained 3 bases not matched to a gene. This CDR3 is CASSVASGRGETQYF. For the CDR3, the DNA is TGTGCCAGCAGCGTAGCTAGCGGGAGAGGAGAGACCCAGTACTTC.

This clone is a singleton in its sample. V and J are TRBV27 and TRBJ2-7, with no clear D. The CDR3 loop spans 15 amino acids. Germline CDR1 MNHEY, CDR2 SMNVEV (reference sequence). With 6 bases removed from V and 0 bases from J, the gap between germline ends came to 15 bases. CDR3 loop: CASRPSRDHSYEQYF. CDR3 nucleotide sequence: TGTGCCAGCAGGCCCTCTCGAGACCACTCCTACGAGCAGTACTTC.

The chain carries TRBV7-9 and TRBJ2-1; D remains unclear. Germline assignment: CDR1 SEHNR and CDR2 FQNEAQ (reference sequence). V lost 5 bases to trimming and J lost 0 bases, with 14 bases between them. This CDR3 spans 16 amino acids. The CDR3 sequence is CASSPARGVSYNEQFF. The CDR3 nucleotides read TGTGCCAGCAGCCCAGCCCGCGGAGTCTCCTACAATGAGCAGTTCTTC. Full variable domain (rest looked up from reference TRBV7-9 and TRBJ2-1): DTGVSQNPRHKITKRGQNVTFRCDPISEHNRLYWYRQTLGQGPEFLTYFQNEAQLEKSRLLSDRFSAERPKGSFSTLEIQRTEQGDSAMYLCASSPARGVSYNEQFFGPGTRLTVL.

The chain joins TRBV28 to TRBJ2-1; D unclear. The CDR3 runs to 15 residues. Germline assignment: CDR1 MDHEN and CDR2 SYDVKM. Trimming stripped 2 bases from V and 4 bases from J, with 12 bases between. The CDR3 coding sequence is TGTGCCAGCAGTTTACTTGCGGACGCTTACAATGAGCAGTTCTTC. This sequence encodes CASSLLADAYNEQFF. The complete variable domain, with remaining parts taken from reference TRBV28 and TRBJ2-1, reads DVKVTQSSRYLVKRTGEKVFLECVQDMDHENMFWYRQDPGLGLRLIYFSYDVKMKEKGDIPEGYSVSREKKERFSLILESASTNQTSMYLCASSLLADAYNEQFFGPGTRLTVL.

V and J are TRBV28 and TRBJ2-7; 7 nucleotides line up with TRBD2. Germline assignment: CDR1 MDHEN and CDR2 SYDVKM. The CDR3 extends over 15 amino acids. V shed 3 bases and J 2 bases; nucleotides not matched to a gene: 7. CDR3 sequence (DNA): TGTGCCAGCAGTTTCGAGTTGGGGGGGGCCTACGAGCAGTACTTC. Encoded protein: CASSFELGGAYEQYF.

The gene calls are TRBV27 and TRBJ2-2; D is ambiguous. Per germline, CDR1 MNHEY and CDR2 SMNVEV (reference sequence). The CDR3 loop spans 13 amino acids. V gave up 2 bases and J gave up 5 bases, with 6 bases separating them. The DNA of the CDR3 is TGTGCCAGCAGTTTACAGGTGACCGGGGAGCTGTTTTTT. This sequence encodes CASSLQVTGELFF.

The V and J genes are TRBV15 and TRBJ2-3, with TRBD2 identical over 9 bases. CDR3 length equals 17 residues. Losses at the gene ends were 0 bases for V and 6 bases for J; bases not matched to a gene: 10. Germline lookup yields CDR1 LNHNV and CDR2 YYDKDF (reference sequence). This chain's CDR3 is CATSREWGPSGMDTQYF. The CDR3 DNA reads TGTGCCACCAGCAGAGAATGGGGACCTAGCGGGATGGATACGCAGTATTTT.

In DNA, the CDR3 is TGTGCCAGCAGTGTCAGCGGGACCCGTAATGAGCAGTTCTTC. Its protein product is CASSVSGTRNEQFF. The chain has TRBV27 and TRBJ2-1; 7 bases align to TRBD2. This CDR3 comprises 14 residues. CDR1 and CDR2 from the germline V gene are MNHEY and SMNVEV (reference sequence). Trimming removed 5 bases from V and 7 bases from J; junction bases left unmatched: 8.

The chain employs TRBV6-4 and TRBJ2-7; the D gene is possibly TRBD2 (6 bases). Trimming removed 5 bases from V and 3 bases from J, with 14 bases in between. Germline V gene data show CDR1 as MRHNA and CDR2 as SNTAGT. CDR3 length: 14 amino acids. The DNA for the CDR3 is TGTGCCAGCAGTTACATCGGCGGGATCTACGAGCAGTACTTC. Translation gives CASSYIGGIYEQYF.

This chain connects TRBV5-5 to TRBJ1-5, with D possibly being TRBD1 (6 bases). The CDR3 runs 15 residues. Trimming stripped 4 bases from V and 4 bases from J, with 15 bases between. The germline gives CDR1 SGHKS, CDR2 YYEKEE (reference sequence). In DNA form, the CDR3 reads TGTGCCAGCAGCACGGGGGCAGGACTTAATCAGCCCCAGCATTTT. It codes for CASSTGAGLNQPQHF.

The CDR3 bases are TGTGCCAGCAGTTCACGACAGGACATGAACACTGAAGCTTTCTTT. Translation: CASSSRQDMNTEAFF. The chain couples TRBV6-5 to TRBJ1-1, with D perhaps TRBD1 (6 bases). The CDR3 runs to 15 residues. Trimming left V 4 bases short and J 0 bases short, with 12 bases between. The germline V gene encodes CDR1 MNHEY and CDR2 SVGAGI.

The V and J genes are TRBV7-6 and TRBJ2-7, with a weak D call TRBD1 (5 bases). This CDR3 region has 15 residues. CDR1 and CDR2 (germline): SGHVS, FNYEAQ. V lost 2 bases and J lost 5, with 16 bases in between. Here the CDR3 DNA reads TGTGCCAGCAGCTTACCTAGGGCAGGGTTCCACGAGCAGTACTTC. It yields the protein CASSLPRAGFHEQYF.

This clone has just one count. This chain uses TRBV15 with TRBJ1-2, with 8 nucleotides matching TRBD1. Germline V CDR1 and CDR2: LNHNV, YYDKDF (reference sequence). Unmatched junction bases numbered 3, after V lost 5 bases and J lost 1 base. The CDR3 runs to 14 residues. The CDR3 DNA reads TGTGCCACCAGCGGGACAGGAGTTAACTATGGCTACACCTTC. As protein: CATSGTGVNYGYTF.

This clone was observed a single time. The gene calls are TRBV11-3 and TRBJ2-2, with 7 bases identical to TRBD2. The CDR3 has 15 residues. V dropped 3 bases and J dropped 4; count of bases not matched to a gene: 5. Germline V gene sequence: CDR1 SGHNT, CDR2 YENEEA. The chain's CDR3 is CASSFASGITGELFF. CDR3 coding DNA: TGTGCCAGCAGCTTTGCTAGCGGAATCACCGGGGAGCTGTTTTTT. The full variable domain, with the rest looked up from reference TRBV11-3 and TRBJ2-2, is EAGVVQSPRYKIIEKKQPVAFWCNPISGHNTLYWYLQNLGQGPELLIRYENEEAVDDSQLPKDRFSAERLKGVDSTLKIQPAELGDSAVYLCASSFASGITGELFFGEGSRLTVL.